These T cell receptor beta chains were read from a single sample in a study of blood T cell repertoires in COVID-19. This table comes from immunoSEQ multiplex PCR, and its TCRdb copy is limited to in-frame clones, with some not included. The table records approximately 240,000 clones, roughly nine tenths of them present only once. The sample taken for sequencing was PBMCs or T cells enriched from blood (not recorded which). Receptors were obtained from a young woman in a cohort exposed to, infected with or recovered from COVID-19 (not recorded which). Each CDR3 is given with its conserved first and last residue. D genes are given only for firm matches. The size field is filled for only some rows; it gives once, few, many or a size class.

TRBV4-1,TRBJ2-3,.,TRBD1,CASSRNTGGDTQYF,TGCGCCAGCAGCCGAAATACAGGGGGGGATACGCAGTATTTT
TRBV3-1/TRBV3-2,TRBJ1-6,few,.,CASSQRHRVLAPLHF,TGTGCCAGCAGCCAACGTCACAGGGTGCTGGCACCCCTCCACTTT
TRBV24-1,TRBJ1-1,.,TRBD1,CATSDGQGANTEAFF,TGTGCCACCAGTGACGGACAGGGGGCGAACACTGAAGCTTTCTTT
TRBV19,TRBJ1-1,.,.,CASPDNQNTEAFF,TGTGCCAGCCCGGACAATCAGAACACTGAAGCTTTCTTT
TRBV5-5,TRBJ2-5,.,TRBD2,CASSLGTVSAGAEETQYF,TGTGCCAGCAGCCTGGGGACGGTTTCAGCGGGAGCTGAGGAGACCCAGTACTTC
TRBV5-4,TRBJ2-1,.,.,CASILGSAGASNEQFF,.
TRBV19,TRBJ1-1,.,.,CASSWQATTEAFF,TGTGCCAGTAGTTGGCAGGCTACGACTGAAGCTTTCTTT
TRBV27,TRBJ1-5,.,TRBD1,CASSDRVSGNQPQHF,TGTGCCAGCAGTGACAGGGTTTCTGGCAATCAGCCCCAGCATTTT
TRBV5-6,TRBJ2-7,.,.,CASSLAELEQYF,TGTGCCAGCAGCTTGGCCGAACTCGAGCAGTACTTC
TRBV5-1,TRBJ1-1,.,.,CASSLAGSTEAFF,TGCGCCAGCAGCTTGGCAGGGTCCACTGAAGCTTTCTTT
TRBV9,TRBJ1-2,.,.,CASSPRPAQGYYGYTF,TGTGCCAGCAGCCCCAGACCCGCTCAGGGTTACTATGGCTACACCTTC
TRBV6-5,TRBJ2-2,.,TRBD1,CASSYRQGWTGELFF,TGTGCCAGCAGTTACAGACAGGGATGGACCGGGGAGCTGTTTTTT
TRBV18,TRBJ2-5,.,TRBD2,CASSHPGGQETQYF,TGTGCCAGCTCACACCCGGGGGGGCAAGAGACCCAGTACTTC
TRBV10-3,TRBJ1-2,.,TRBD1,CAISGDSNYGYTF,TGTGCCATCAGCGGGGACAGCAACTATGGCTACACCTTC
TRBV7-9,TRBJ1-1,.,.,CASSADSLLEAFF,TGTGCCAGCAGTGCTGACAGTCTCCTTGAAGCTTTCTTT
TRBV19,TRBJ2-3,.,.,CASSIVPRQGWADTQYF,TGTGCCAGTAGTATAGTCCCTCGGCAGGGGTGGGCAGATACGCAGTATTTT
TRBV28,TRBJ1-1,few,.,CASSLNRVVAFF,TGTGCCAGCAGTTTAAACAGGGTTGTGGCTTTCTTT
TRBV5-1,TRBJ1-3,.,TRBD1,CASSQFPRQGGGNTIYF,TGCGCCAGCAGCCAATTCCCCAGACAGGGCGGTGGAAACACCATATATTTT